This entry lists 14 T cell receptor beta chains sequenced from one sample in a study of OX40 agonist ivuxolimab in advanced cancers. Data came from immunoSEQ multiplex PCR; TCRdb stores just in-frame clones and leaves some out. The data show about 88,000 clones, about 85% seen once. Here the sequenced sample was CD4+ or CD8+ T cells sorted from blood, taken in a trial of the OX40 agonist ivuxolimab. All receptors come from an adult with an advanced solid tumor such as melanoma, head and neck, liver or kidney cancer.

The chain recombines TRBV28 with TRBJ1-1; D ambiguous. Trimming left V 3 bases short and J 10 bases short, with 9 bases between. Germline CDR1 and CDR2: MDHEN and SYDVKM. This CDR3 spans 11 amino acids. The CDR3 DNA reads as TGTGCCAGCAGTTTGGGCTTGACAGCTTTCTTT. This sequence encodes CASSLGLTAFF.

The chain is built from TRBV7-2 and TRBJ1-5, with TRBD1 as a possible D gene (6 bases). Germline V CDR1 and CDR2: SGHTA, FQGNSA. The CDR3 totals 13 residues. Trimming took off 6 bases at V and 6 bases at J, with 12 bases between the two ends. CDR3 nucleotides: TGTGCCAGCAGTTCTACAGGGAGTCAGCCCCAGCATTTT. Translating gives CASSSTGSQPQHF. Drawing the rest from reference TRBV7-2 and TRBJ1-5, the complete variable domain is GAGVSQSPSNKVTEKGKDVELRCDPISGHTALYWYRQSLGQGLEFLIYFQGNSAPDKSGLPSDRFSAERTGGSVSTLTIQRTQQEDSAVYLCASSSTGSQPQHFGDGTRLSIL.

The chain joins TRBV9 to TRBJ2-7; 7 nucleotides line up with TRBD2. The CDR3 consists of 14 residues. CDR1 and CDR2 (germline): SGDLS, YYNGEE. The ends lost 3 bases at V and 0 bases at J; junction bases unmatched: 3. The CDR3, as DNA: TGTGCCAGCAGCGCCCGGGACTACTCCTACGAGCAGTACTTC. Amino acids: CASSARDYSYEQYF.

The J gene is TRBJ2-2, the V gene TRBV5-1; no clear D gene. The length of the CDR3 is 15 residues. Between the trimmed V and J ends, which lost 0 bases and 1 base, there was a span of 7 bases. CDR1 SGHRS and CDR2 YFSETQ come from the germline V gene. The CDR3: CASSLEGQNTGELFF. CDR3 in DNA: TGCGCCAGCAGCTTGGAAGGCCAGAACACCGGGGAGCTGTTTTTT. Combining the CDR3 with reference TRBV5-1 and TRBJ2-2 gives the whole variable domain KAGVTQTPRYLIKTRGQQVTLSCSPISGHRSVSWYQQTPGQGLQFLFEYFSETQRNKGNFPGRFSGRQFSNSRSEMNVSTLELGDSALYLCASSLEGQNTGELFFGEGSRLTVL.

The chain has TRBV5-1 and TRBJ1-3; D is uncertain. The CDR3 length is 15 residues. Trimming left V 0 bases short and J 0 bases short, with 7 bases between. Looked up from germline, CDR1 is SGHRS and CDR2 is YFSETQ. This chain's CDR3 is CASSLVGSSGNTIYF. As DNA, the CDR3 is TGCGCCAGCAGCTTGGTGGGGAGCTCTGGAAACACCATATATTTT.

The V gene is TRBV28, the J gene TRBJ1-6; weak D call: TRBD1 (6 bases). Trimming left V 6 bases short and J 9 bases short, with 15 bases between. The CDR3 runs to 14 residues. In germline, CDR1 is MDHEN, CDR2 SYDVKM. Written as DNA, the CDR3 is TGTGCCAGCAGATCAGGACAGATCGCTTCACCCCTCCACTTT. Encoded protein: CASRSGQIASPLHF.

The V gene is TRBV18, the J gene TRBJ1-4; TRBD1 aligns across 9 bases. Losses at the gene ends were 5 bases for V and 5 bases for J; bases not matched to a gene: 3. Germline CDR1 and CDR2: KGHSH and LQKENI. This CDR3 has 14 amino acids. The CDR3 here is CASSSGQGNEKLFF. In nucleotides, the CDR3 is TGTGCCAGCTCATCCGGACAGGGGAATGAAAAACTGTTTTTT.

The V call is TRBV7-8, the J call TRBJ2-7; D is ambiguous. Trimming pared 1 base from V and 4 bases from J, leaving 11 bases between. This CDR3 comprises 14 residues. Germline values: CDR1 SGHVS, CDR2 FQNEAQ. Written as DNA, the CDR3 is TGTGCCAGCAGCTTAGACGGTTGGGGTTACGAGCAGTACTTC. Amino acid sequence: CASSLDGWGYEQYF.

The chain links TRBV27 to TRBJ1-4, with D unresolved. This CDR3 is 16 amino acids long. V gave up 6 bases and J gave up 8 bases, with 22 bases separating them. Germline CDR1 reads MNHEY; CDR2 reads SMNVEV (reference sequence). The CDR3 nucleotides are TGTGCCAGCAGCACCCCCTTGGGTGGAGGGAGAGAAAAACTGTTTTTT. It codes for CASSTPLGGGREKLFF.

The chain is built from TRBV27 and TRBJ1-5; TRBD1 matches 7 bases. Germline V lookup: CDR1 MNHEY, CDR2 SMNVEV (reference sequence). The CDR3 length is 16 residues. The J segment lost 1 base and the V segment lost 8 bases, leaving 11 bases of the junction unmatched. The CDR3, as DNA: TGTGCCAGCTCCAGTTTATACAGGGGCAGCAATCAGCCCCAGCATTTT. Translating it yields CASSSLYRGSNQPQHF.

The genes are TRBV28 and TRBJ2-5, with a possible D match to TRBD1 (6 bases). CDR1 and CDR2 from the germline V gene are MDHEN and SYDVKM. The CDR3 has 14 residues. Deletions cut 2 bases from V and 2 bases from J, with 9 bases between. The CDR3 region has the DNA TGTGCCAGCAGTTTAAGAACAGGGCAAGAGACCCAGTACTTC. Protein product: CASSLRTGQETQYF.

This chain links TRBV5-1 with TRBJ2-7; the match to TRBD2 covers 10 bases. Trimming at V came to 3 bases and at J to 2 bases, leaving 5 bases not matched to a gene. The CDR3 consists of 15 residues. Germline CDR1 SGHRS, CDR2 YFSETQ. CDR3 nucleotides: TGCGCCAGCAGCTCGAGCGGGAGGGCGACCTACGAGCAGTACTTC. Amino acid sequence: CASSSSGRATYEQYF.

The V call is TRBV7-2, the J call TRBJ2-7, with 12 bases that match TRBD2. The V gene end was trimmed by 5 bases and the J gene end by 5 bases; junction bases not matched to a gene: 10. This CDR3 is built from 16 residues. From germline, CDR1 is SGHTA and CDR2 FQGNSA. This CDR3 is CASSQTRLAGAHEQYF. CDR3 sequence (DNA): TGTGCCAGCAGCCAGACTCGACTAGCGGGAGCCCACGAGCAGTACTTC.

The chain is built from TRBV5-5 and TRBJ2-5; 13 bases line up with TRBD2. The CDR3 length is 17 residues. V shed 4 bases and J 1 base; nucleotides not matched to a gene: 7. Germline V gene sequence: CDR1 SGHKS, CDR2 YYEKEE (reference sequence). The CDR3 nucleotides read TGTGCCAGCAGCGAGACTAGCGGGGGGACCTCCCAAGAGACCCAGTACTTC. It is translated as CASSETSGGTSQETQYF.